What follows are 10 T cell receptor beta chains derived from one specimen sequenced in a study of shared clonotypes between healthy human individuals. Here immunoSEQ multiplex PCR was the method, and the copy in TCRdb shows in-frame clones only, minus some. Counted here are approximately 180,000 clones, roughly 91% occurring once; the ten biggest clones make up 0.067%. Sequenced sample: naive CD4+ T cells sorted from blood. Subset described: CD45RA+ positively selected. The receptors originated from a woman aged 30 to 39 in good health.

V is TRBV19 and J is TRBJ1-5, with TRBD1 identical over 8 bases. The V segment lost 6 bases and the J segment 2 bases; nucleotides outside the gene matches: 3. Germline V gene data show CDR1 as LNHDA and CDR2 as SQIVND (reference sequence). The CDR3 is made up of 14 amino acids. The CDR3 DNA is TGTGCCAGTAGCCAGACAGGGGGCAATCAGCCCCAGCATTTT. Its translation: CASSQTGGNQPQHF.

V and J are TRBV19 and TRBJ2-7; possible D gene TRBD1, 6 bases. Germline lookup yields CDR1 LNHDA and CDR2 SQIVND (reference sequence). The CDR3 is made up of 15 amino acids. The germline V and J ends were trimmed by 9 bases and 4 bases, with 22 bases remaining between them. The CDR3 bases are TGTGCCAGCAAACTTAAAATATGGGGGCCATACGAGCAGTACTTC. It encodes CASKLKIWGPYEQYF.

The J gene is TRBJ1-2, the V gene TRBV30; D remains unclear. Germline lookup yields CDR1 GTSNPN and CDR2 SVGIG (reference sequence). The length of the CDR3 is 12 residues. V dropped 6 bases and J dropped 8 bases, with 16 bases sitting between them. In DNA, the CDR3 is TGTGCCTGCCCACAGATAGGGAACGGCTACACCTTC. This encodes CACPQIGNGYTF.

This clone was seen ten or more times. The genes are TRBV7-9 and TRBJ2-7; 7 nucleotides line up with TRBD2. This CDR3 comprises 14 residues. V was clipped by 4 bases and J by 7 bases; unmatched bases: 10. Germline values: CDR1 SEHNR, CDR2 FQNEAQ (reference sequence). As DNA, the CDR3 is TGTGCCAGCAGCTACGGACTAGACCCAGGGGAGCAGTACTTC. This sequence encodes CASSYGLDPGEQYF.

For the CDR3, the DNA is TGTGCCAGTAGTATTCGAGGGGAGCCCTACGAGCAGTACTTC. This encodes CASSIRGEPYEQYF. This chain links TRBV19 with TRBJ2-7, with D perhaps TRBD1 or TRBD2 (5 bases each). The CDR3 consists of 14 residues. Germline V gene lookup returns CDR1 LNHDA and CDR2 SQIVND (reference sequence). Trimming took 3 bases from V and 2 from J, leaving 11 bases between them.

The gene calls are TRBV6-5 and TRBJ1-2; no clear D gene. The ends were cut back, 2 bases at V and 1 base at J, with 8 bases in the middle. Germline assignment: CDR1 MNHEY and CDR2 SVGAGI. This CDR3 region has 14 residues. Written as DNA, the CDR3 is TGTGCCAGCAGTTACGGGAGAAATAACTATGGCTACACCTTC. Its protein is CASSYGRNNYGYTF.

J is TRBJ1-1 and V is TRBV28, with TRBD1 matching 11 bases. CDR1 is MDHEN and CDR2 is SYDVKM in the germline V gene. V trimming: 4 bases; J trimming: 7 bases; junction bases outside the gene matches: 8. This CDR3 has 15 residues. CDR3 DNA: TGTGCCAGCAGTTCCCCGTCCGGGACAGGGGGTGAAGCTTTCTTT. Its protein is CASSSPSGTGGEAFF.

The V call is TRBV28, the J call TRBJ1-4, with a tentative D call TRBD1 (6 bases). The germline CDR1 and CDR2 sequences are MDHEN and SYDVKM. This CDR3 is built from 14 residues. Trimming left V 8 bases short and J 3 bases short, with 13 bases between. The CDR3 sequence is CASFGGLANEKLFF. The CDR3 nucleotides are TGTGCCAGCTTTGGGGGGCTAGCTAATGAAAAACTGTTTTTT.

The gene calls are TRBV28 and TRBJ1-2; 11 bases agree with TRBD1. The length of the CDR3 is 15 residues. With V trimmed by 5 bases and J by 8 bases, 10 bases remained unmatched. Germline lookup yields CDR1 MDHEN and CDR2 SYDVKM. CDR3 amino acids: CASSPPDRGLNGYTF. The CDR3 DNA is TGTGCCAGCAGTCCCCCGGACAGGGGGCTGAACGGCTACACCTTC.

The chain joins TRBV7-8 to TRBJ1-1; D is possibly TRBD1 (5 bases). This CDR3 has 13 residues. CDR1 and CDR2 (germline): SGHVS, FQNEAQ. Trimming cost V 9 bases and J 2 bases, with 13 bases left between them. As DNA, the CDR3 is TGTGCCAGTAACTTGGGACCAAACACTGAAGCTTTCTTT. It is translated as CASNLGPNTEAFF.